This TCR beta chain emerged from a study of T-cell reconstitution after alpha-beta-depleted transplantation in children. Germline V lookup: CDR1 SGHKS, CDR2 YYEKEE (reference sequence). The V and J ends lost 0 bases and 4 bases respectively, with 7 bases between them. This CDR3 is built from 13 residues. This sample's TCRbeta library carried unique molecular identifier barcodes. TCRdb reprocessed the PCR reads via MiXCR and lists one record per CDR3 protein. Among over 450,000 distinct CDR3 sequences listed, 10% to 13% were seen once. Whole-study findings and limits: Alpha-beta T cells present about two months after transplant were reported to originate from several hundred expanded graft clones.

The sample holds many counts of this clonotype. Its antigen is not identified. The sequencing used PBMCs, collected before TCRalphabeta/CD19-depleted stem cell transplant. This TCR came from a child aged 2 to 9 with inherited bone marrow failure, due to receive a stem cell transplant. The chain links TRBV5-5 to TRBJ1-1; no definite D call. Written as DNA, the CDR3 is TGTGCCAGCAGCTTGGAGGGATCCACTGAAGCTTTCTTT. Translating gives CASSLEGSTEAFF.